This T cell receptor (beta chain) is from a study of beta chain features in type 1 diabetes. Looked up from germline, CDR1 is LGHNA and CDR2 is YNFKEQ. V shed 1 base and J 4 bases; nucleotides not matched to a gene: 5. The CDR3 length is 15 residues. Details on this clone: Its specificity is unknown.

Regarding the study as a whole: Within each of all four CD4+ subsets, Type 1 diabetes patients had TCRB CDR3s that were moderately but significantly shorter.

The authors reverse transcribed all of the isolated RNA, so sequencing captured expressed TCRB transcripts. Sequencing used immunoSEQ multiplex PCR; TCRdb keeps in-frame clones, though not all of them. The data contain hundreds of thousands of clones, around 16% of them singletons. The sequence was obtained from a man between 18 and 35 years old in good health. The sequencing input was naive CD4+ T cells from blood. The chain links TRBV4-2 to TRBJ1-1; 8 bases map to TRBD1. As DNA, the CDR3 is TGTGCCAGCAGCCAAGTAGACAGGGGTGGCACTGAAGCTTTCTTT. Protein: CASSQVDRGGTEAFF.